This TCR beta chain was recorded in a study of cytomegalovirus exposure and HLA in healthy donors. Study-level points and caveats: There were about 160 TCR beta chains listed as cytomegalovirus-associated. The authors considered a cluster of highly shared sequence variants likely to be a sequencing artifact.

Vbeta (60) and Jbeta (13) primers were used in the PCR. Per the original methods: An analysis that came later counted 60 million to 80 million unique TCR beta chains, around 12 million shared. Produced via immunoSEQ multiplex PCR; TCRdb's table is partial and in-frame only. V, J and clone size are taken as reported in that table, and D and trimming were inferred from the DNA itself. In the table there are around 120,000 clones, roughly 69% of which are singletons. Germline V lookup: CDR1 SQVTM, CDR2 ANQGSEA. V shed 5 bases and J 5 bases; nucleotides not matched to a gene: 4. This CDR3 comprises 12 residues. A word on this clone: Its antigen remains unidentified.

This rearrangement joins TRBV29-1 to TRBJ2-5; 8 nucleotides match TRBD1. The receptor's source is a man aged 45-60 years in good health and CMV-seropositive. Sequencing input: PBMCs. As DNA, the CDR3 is TGCAGCGTTCGGACAGGGCGGGAGACCCAGTACTTC. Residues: CSVRTGRETQYF.